The rows below give T cell receptor beta chains drawn from one sample of a study of cytomegalovirus exposure and HLA in healthy donors. Profiling relied on immunoSEQ multiplex PCR, and the TCRdb table lists in-frame clones only, not all of them. The sample comprises 150,000 to 200,000 clones, about 81% of which are singletons, and approximately 2% rests with the top ten. The sample consisted of PBMCs. The source of these receptors is a young woman in good health and CMV-seronegative. CDR3s include the opening cysteine and the closing phenylalanine or tryptophan. The order of the fields is D gene, J gene, clone size, V gene, CDR3 DNA, CDR3 protein. The D gene is left open where the match is weak. The size entry is marked missing in some rows and otherwise reads once, few, many or a size class.

D gene: TRBD1; J gene: TRBJ1-4; clone size: -; V gene: TRBV9; CDR3 DNA: TGTGCCAGCAGCGTCCACGTCGGGGGCTCCGGGACAGGGAATGAAAAACTGTTTTTT; CDR3 protein: CASSVHVGGSGTGNEKLFF
D gene: TRBD1; J gene: TRBJ1-2; clone size: -; V gene: TRBV5-1; CDR3 DNA: TGCGCCAGCAGCTTAGACAGGGGCCCATATGGCTACACCTTC; CDR3 protein: CASSLDRGPYGYTF
D gene: -; J gene: TRBJ2-5; clone size: -; V gene: TRBV9; CDR3 DNA: TGTGCCAGCAGCCCCATCGAGGGAGTCGGGGAGACCCAGTACTTC; CDR3 protein: CASSPIEGVGETQYF
D gene: -; J gene: TRBJ2-3; clone size: -; V gene: TRBV5-1; CDR3 DNA: TGCGCCAGCAGCTCCTACCCCAGCACAGATACGCAGTATTTT; CDR3 protein: CASSSYPSTDTQYF
D gene: -; J gene: TRBJ1-1; clone size: -; V gene: TRBV7-8; CDR3 DNA: TGTGCCAGCAGCCTTCAAACAGGGATTGGGACTGAAGCTTTCTTT; CDR3 protein: CASSLQTGIGTEAFF
D gene: -; J gene: TRBJ2-7; clone size: -; V gene: TRBV27; CDR3 DNA: TGTGCCAGCAGTTTAGCGATGGGTCAGGATTCCTACGAGCAGTACTTC; CDR3 protein: CASSLAMGQDSYEQYF
D gene: -; J gene: TRBJ2-3; clone size: -; V gene: TRBV19; CDR3 DNA: TGTGCCAGTAGTAGCACCGGGACACTGCCTTTAATCACCACAGATACGCAGTATTTT; CDR3 protein: CASSSTGTLPLITTDTQYF
D gene: TRBD1; J gene: TRBJ2-5; clone size: few; V gene: TRBV9; CDR3 DNA: TGTGCCAGCAGCGTCGGGACAGGGGCCCAAGAGACCCAGTACTTC; CDR3 protein: CASSVGTGAQETQYF
D gene: -; J gene: TRBJ2-3; clone size: -; V gene: TRBV5-1; CDR3 DNA: TGCGCCAGCAGCAAGGGGATCACACATGATACGCAGTATTTT; CDR3 protein: CASSKGITHDTQYF
D gene: -; J gene: TRBJ1-3; clone size: -; V gene: TRBV9; CDR3 DNA: TGTGCCAGCAGCGTAAGTTCGGGGAATGCTGGAAACACCATATATTTT; CDR3 protein: CASSVSSGNAGNTIYF
D gene: TRBD1; J gene: TRBJ2-1; clone size: -; V gene: TRBV19; CDR3 DNA: TGTGCCAGTAGTATGCTAGACAGGGTATCCTACAATGAGCAGTTCTTC; CDR3 protein: CASSMLDRVSYNEQFF
D gene: -; J gene: TRBJ1-4; clone size: -; V gene: TRBV6-1; CDR3 DNA: TGTGCCAGCATAGGCAGGGACATCACTAATGAAAAACTGTTTTTT; CDR3 protein: CASIGRDITNEKLFF
D gene: -; J gene: TRBJ1-6; clone size: -; V gene: TRBV5-1; CDR3 DNA: TGCGCCAGCAGCCGAATAGGGACTAGCGGCGGGTATAATTCACCCCTCCACTTT; CDR3 protein: CASSRIGTSGGYNSPLHF
D gene: TRBD1; J gene: TRBJ1-1; clone size: -; V gene: TRBV2; CDR3 DNA: TGTGCCAGCAGTGAGACAGGGCTCACTGAAGCTTTCTTT; CDR3 protein: CASSETGLTEAFF
D gene: -; J gene: TRBJ1-2; clone size: -; V gene: TRBV2; CDR3 DNA: TGTGCCAGCGAACAGGGTTCTAGGAACTATGGCTACACCTTC; CDR3 protein: CASEQGSRNYGYTF
D gene: TRBD1; J gene: TRBJ1-2; clone size: few; V gene: TRBV10-2; CDR3 DNA: TGCGCCAGCAGTGAGACTCAAGACAGGGGCTTAAGGGATGGCTACACCTTC; CDR3 protein: CASSETQDRGLRDGYTF
D gene: -; J gene: TRBJ2-3; clone size: -; V gene: TRBV14; CDR3 DNA: TGTGCCAGCAGCCCCCTTTGGACAAGTACAGATACGCAGTATTTT; CDR3 protein: CASSPLWTSTDTQYF
D gene: -; J gene: TRBJ2-3; clone size: -; V gene: TRBV18; CDR3 DNA: TGTGCCAGCTCACTACCGGGCAGGGGTTGGGCAGATACGCAGTATTTT; CDR3 protein: CASSLPGRGWADTQYF
D gene: TRBD1; J gene: TRBJ2-1; clone size: -; V gene: TRBV28; CDR3 DNA: TGTGCCAGCACCGTACGGACAGGGGGCTACAATGAGCAGTTCTTC; CDR3 protein: CASTVRTGGYNEQFF
D gene: TRBD1; J gene: TRBJ2-5; clone size: once; V gene: TRBV14; CDR3 DNA: TGTGCCAGCAGCCCGTGGACAGGGACTGCCCAAGAGACCCAGTACTTC; CDR3 protein: CASSPWTGTAQETQYF
D gene: TRBD1; J gene: TRBJ2-1; clone size: -; V gene: TRBV6-5; CDR3 DNA: TGTGCCAGCAGCAGGGGACAGGGCGGTCTGTTCTTC; CDR3 protein: CASSRGQGGLFF
D gene: -; J gene: TRBJ1-1; clone size: few; V gene: TRBV6-1; CDR3 DNA: TGTGCCAGCAGTGAATTCAGGTCGGAAGCTTTCTTT; CDR3 protein: CASSEFRSEAFF
D gene: TRBD2; J gene: TRBJ2-3; clone size: -; V gene: TRBV4-1; CDR3 DNA: TGCGCCAGCAGCCACCCCAGGACTAGCGGGAGGACACGGCCAGATACGCAGTATTTT; CDR3 protein: CASSHPRTSGRTRPDTQYF
D gene: TRBD1; J gene: TRBJ2-3; clone size: once; V gene: TRBV4-2; CDR3 DNA: TGTGCCAGCAGCCGAGAGGGACAGGGGGCAGATACGCAGTATTTT; CDR3 protein: CASSREGQGADTQYF
D gene: TRBD2; J gene: TRBJ2-1; clone size: -; V gene: TRBV9; CDR3 DNA: TGTGCCAGCAGCGTAGGCGGGGGAAACAATGAGCAGTTCTTC; CDR3 protein: CASSVGGGNNEQFF
D gene: -; J gene: TRBJ2-2; clone size: once; V gene: TRBV6-4; CDR3 DNA: TGTGCCAGCAGTGACTACAGAGAGAACACCGGGGAGCTGTTTTTT; CDR3 protein: CASSDYRENTGELFF
D gene: TRBD1; J gene: TRBJ2-2; clone size: -; V gene: TRBV5-1; CDR3 DNA: TGCGCCAGCAGTGGGACAGGGGAAACCGGGGAGCTGTTTTTT; CDR3 protein: CASSGTGETGELFF
D gene: -; J gene: TRBJ2-3; clone size: -; V gene: TRBV2; CDR3 DNA: TGTGCCAGCAGTGACCGAGGCAGGGGTTCGTCAGATACGCAGTATTTT; CDR3 protein: CASSDRGRGSSDTQYF
D gene: -; J gene: TRBJ2-3; clone size: -; V gene: TRBV6-1; CDR3 DNA: TGTGCCAGTTCTAGGGAGACCGGCAGCGAGTATTTT; CDR3 protein: CASSRETGSEYF
D gene: TRBD2; J gene: TRBJ2-3; clone size: -; V gene: TRBV5-6; CDR3 DNA: TGTGCCAGCCGATTAGCGGGGGCTAGCACAGATACGCAGTATTTT; CDR3 protein: CASRLAGASTDTQYF